This is a list of T cell receptor beta chains from one sample in a study of Ad26.COV2.S vaccination and SARS-CoV-2 variants. Libraries were prepared by immunoSEQ multiplex PCR; TCRdb keeps only in-frame clonotypes and omits some of them. Among 350,000 to 450,000 clones, about nine tenths were seen once, and the ten largest hold about 2%. The sequenced sample was peripheral blood, obtained in a trial of Ad26.COV2.S vaccine versus placebo. All receptors come from a person aged 18-65 years who received the Ad26.COV2.S COVID-19 vaccine or a placebo. Both conserved end residues are part of each CDR3. Clone size is stated in some rows and not others, as once, few, many or a class when expanded.

J gene: TRBJ1-2; clone size: few; V gene: TRBV7-6; CDR3 protein: CASSSNLQGALNYGYTF
J gene: TRBJ2-7; clone size: once; V gene: TRBV6-2/TRBV6-3; CDR3 protein: CASSPIRGVYEQYF
J gene: TRBJ1-1; clone size: few; V gene: TRBV7-9; CDR3 protein: CASSLDMGGGEAFF
J gene: TRBJ2-2; clone size: .; V gene: TRBV7-3; CDR3 protein: CASRTAGGELFF
J gene: TRBJ2-1; clone size: .; V gene: TRBV28; CDR3 protein: CASSLRARPNEQFF
J gene: TRBJ2-1; clone size: few; V gene: TRBV5-1; CDR3 protein: CASSVSSGTNEQFF
J gene: TRBJ2-7; clone size: many; V gene: TRBV7-9; CDR3 protein: CASSPQGAFYEQYF
J gene: TRBJ2-7; clone size: .; V gene: TRBV7-6; CDR3 protein: CASSDRGAYEQYF
J gene: TRBJ1-1; clone size: .; V gene: TRBV3-1/TRBV3-2; CDR3 protein: CASSLVGTEAFF
J gene: TRBJ1-2; clone size: once; V gene: TRBV18; CDR3 protein: CASSPPSPRTYGYTF
J gene: TRBJ2-1; clone size: .; V gene: TRBV19; CDR3 protein: CASGHAGTRYSEQFF
J gene: TRBJ2-5; clone size: .; V gene: TRBV5-5; CDR3 protein: CASSPGGRTVRETQYF
J gene: TRBJ2-1; clone size: .; V gene: TRBV28; CDR3 protein: CASSLTELSSNEQFF
J gene: TRBJ2-3; clone size: .; V gene: TRBV5-1; CDR3 protein: CASSMISTDTQYF
J gene: TRBJ2-7; clone size: .; V gene: TRBV5-1; CDR3 protein: CASSLEPDTYEQYF
J gene: TRBJ1-4; clone size: .; V gene: TRBV29-1; CDR3 protein: CSTRGASNEKLFF
J gene: TRBJ2-1; clone size: few; V gene: TRBV4-2; CDR3 protein: CASSQRVTSGSFDEQFF
J gene: TRBJ2-5; clone size: .; V gene: TRBV29-1; CDR3 protein: CSVTNQGDRGTQYF
J gene: TRBJ2-2; clone size: .; V gene: TRBV19; CDR3 protein: CASSWVAGELFF
J gene: TRBJ2-7; clone size: .; V gene: TRBV11-2; CDR3 protein: CASSLRPTFQGTGEQYF
J gene: TRBJ2-7; clone size: .; V gene: TRBV11-3; CDR3 protein: CASSLETPSYEQYF
J gene: TRBJ2-5; clone size: .; V gene: TRBV29-1; CDR3 protein: CSVAPQETQYF
J gene: TRBJ1-5; clone size: .; V gene: TRBV7-8; CDR3 protein: CASRTGTGLQPQHF
J gene: TRBJ1-2; clone size: .; V gene: TRBV5-4; CDR3 protein: CASSPIGDYGYTF
J gene: TRBJ2-5; clone size: .; V gene: TRBV15; CDR3 protein: CATSRDYVRRHRNQETQYF
J gene: TRBJ1-2; clone size: once; V gene: TRBV29-1; CDR3 protein: CSVDMGRSYGYTF
J gene: TRBJ1-2; clone size: .; V gene: TRBV28; CDR3 protein: CASRGTGQGGYTF
J gene: TRBJ2-5; clone size: .; V gene: TRBV19; CDR3 protein: CASRQPGGSGRETQYF
J gene: TRBJ1-3; clone size: .; V gene: TRBV18; CDR3 protein: CASSPGGIGSGNTIYF
J gene: TRBJ2-7; clone size: once; V gene: TRBV27; CDR3 protein: CASSLNYNPSYEQYF
J gene: TRBJ1-5; clone size: .; V gene: TRBV2; CDR3 protein: CASEPDSNQPQHF
J gene: TRBJ2-7; clone size: many; V gene: TRBV4-2; CDR3 protein: CASSQDETGGYEQYF
J gene: TRBJ2-1; clone size: .; V gene: TRBV6-2/TRBV6-3; CDR3 protein: CASSPRTGGAVNEQFF
J gene: TRBJ2-7; clone size: .; V gene: TRBV27; CDR3 protein: CASSPWTDSYEQYF
J gene: TRBJ2-7; clone size: once; V gene: TRBV4-2; CDR3 protein: CASSSAGQGSEQYF
J gene: TRBJ2-4; clone size: .; V gene: TRBV6-1; CDR3 protein: CASSELGNRGAKNIQYF
J gene: TRBJ1-5; clone size: .; V gene: TRBV6-2/TRBV6-3; CDR3 protein: CASSQDRGQPQHF
J gene: TRBJ1-1; clone size: .; V gene: TRBV28; CDR3 protein: CASSLPSEAFF
J gene: TRBJ1-4; clone size: .; V gene: TRBV2; CDR3 protein: CASRRFLEKLFF
J gene: TRBJ2-7; clone size: .; V gene: TRBV5-4; CDR3 protein: CASSLEGTSGSLNEQYF
J gene: TRBJ2-3; clone size: .; V gene: TRBV24-1; CDR3 protein: CATSDVGDTQYF
J gene: TRBJ2-3; clone size: .; V gene: TRBV7-2; CDR3 protein: CASSSRQGKSGSDGDTQYF
J gene: TRBJ1-3; clone size: .; V gene: TRBV7-9; CDR3 protein: CASSSDGVSSGNTIYF
J gene: TRBJ1-2; clone size: many; V gene: TRBV18; CDR3 protein: CASSPKAGDYGYTF
J gene: TRBJ2-5; clone size: .; V gene: TRBV7-9; CDR3 protein: CASSLGLAGDWETQYF
J gene: TRBJ2-3; clone size: .; V gene: TRBV2; CDR3 protein: CASSDERGAWSDTQYF
J gene: TRBJ2-5; clone size: once; V gene: TRBV6-5; CDR3 protein: CASSYWTQAAQETQYF
J gene: TRBJ2-7; clone size: .; V gene: TRBV5-6; CDR3 protein: CASSFADRSEQYF
J gene: TRBJ2-4; clone size: .; V gene: TRBV27; CDR3 protein: CASRTTNGVEAKNIQYF
J gene: TRBJ2-7; clone size: .; V gene: TRBV27; CDR3 protein: CASSPNSGISSYEQYF
J gene: TRBJ2-2; clone size: .; V gene: TRBV4-1; CDR3 protein: CASSHRLHTGELFF
J gene: TRBJ2-5; clone size: once; V gene: TRBV28; CDR3 protein: CASSFYQETQYF
J gene: TRBJ1-5; clone size: few; V gene: TRBV4-2; CDR3 protein: CASSPRDRDSQPQHF
J gene: TRBJ2-7; clone size: .; V gene: TRBV9; CDR3 protein: CASSVEGAGVNEQYF
J gene: TRBJ2-1; clone size: .; V gene: TRBV24-1; CDR3 protein: CATSRASGSGYNEQFF